This T cell receptor beta chain was obtained from a study of OX40 agonist ivuxolimab in advanced cancers. Regarding the research as a whole: Ivuxolimab, which targeted the costimulatory receptor OX40 (CD134), was an agonistic, fully human IgG2 monoclonal antibody. Intravenous ivuxolimab was administered to patients every 2 weeks at six dose levels: 0.01, 0.1, 0.3, 1.5, 3 and 10 mg/kg. Of the roughly 52 patients in dose escalation, around 20 had hepatocellular carcinoma, around 15 had melanoma, 9 had renal cell carcinoma and 9 had head and neck cancer. A male proportion of 82.7% and a mean age of around 60 years, ranging from roughly 20 to 80, were recorded for the dose-escalation cohort. Prior anti-PD-1, anti-PD-L1 or anti-CTLA-4 therapy was permitted, and checkpoint inhibitors had been received by about two fifths of dose-escalation patients. Partial responses were achieved by three dose-escalation patients, of whom one had hepatocellular carcinoma and two had cutaneous melanoma. The purpose of peripheral TCRbeta sequencing was to test whether ivuxolimab changed TCR sequence diversity and led to clonal T-cell expansion. The paper covers the monotherapy dose-escalation part of the phase I ivuxolimab trial, which included N of about 51 patients. The paper as a whole reports these results and caveats: Clonal expansion of both CD4+ and CD8+ blood T cells was observed from baseline to week 6 at doses 0.1 to 3.0 mg/kg. After ivuxolimab, CD8+ T cells had more expanded clones than CD4+ T cells on average. The antigen specificity of the peripheral T cells that underwent clonal expansion was not determined. In the 0.1-3.0 mg/kg groups, partial responders had among the lowest normalized peripheral clonal expansion, particularly in CD8+ T cells. Low levels of normalized T-cell clonal expansion were also shown by some nonresponding patients.

CDR1 and CDR2 are drawn from the germline V gene: SGHTA, FQGNSA. The V and J ends are trimmed by 2 bases and 0 bases, leaving 14 bases between them. The CDR3 measures 17 amino acids from cysteine to phenylalanine. Solely the CDR3 DNA is kept, with 51 bases framed from the first base. In the case of this clone: Its antigen has not been determined. Per-base quality was not reported, and no clone a single base away is much larger than it.

For sequencing of the TCRbeta CDR3 region, genomic DNA was extracted from the sorted cells. The immunoSEQ Assay was used for sequencing of TCRbeta CDR3 regions. TCRdb obtained this table from immuneACCESS and retained in-frame rearrangements with V and J assigned. These tables miss some clones; where compared with another copy, unresolved V genes account for less than half of the shortfall, and the remainder is unexplained. The sample records some 50,000 clones, around 84% of which are singletons. The ten top clones hold under 2% of the sample. The trial excluded patients who had a history of autoimmune disease or who were on systemic immunosuppression. Peripheral blood for TCR sequencing was collected from all dose cohorts at baseline, on cycle 4 day 1, and on cycle 7 day 1. The samples were taken from a phase I, first-in-human, multicenter, open-label dose-escalation trial of ivuxolimab. The trial enrolled adults with locally advanced or metastatic head and neck squamous cell, hepatocellular, melanoma or renal cell carcinoma. Before TCR sequencing, CD4+ and CD8+ T cells were separately sorted from peripheral blood.

The TCR sequence derives from an adult with an advanced solid tumor such as melanoma, head and neck, liver or kidney cancer. The sample here was CD4+ or CD8+ T cells sorted from blood, taken in a trial of the OX40 agonist ivuxolimab. The sequence links TRBV7-2 to TRBJ2-1; the D gene is perhaps TRBD2, from 6 matching bases. In nucleotide form, the sequence is TGTGCCAGCAGCTTAAATTTGGCGGGGAGCTCCTACAATGAGCAGTTCTTC. Its product reads: CASSLNLAGSSYNEQFF.